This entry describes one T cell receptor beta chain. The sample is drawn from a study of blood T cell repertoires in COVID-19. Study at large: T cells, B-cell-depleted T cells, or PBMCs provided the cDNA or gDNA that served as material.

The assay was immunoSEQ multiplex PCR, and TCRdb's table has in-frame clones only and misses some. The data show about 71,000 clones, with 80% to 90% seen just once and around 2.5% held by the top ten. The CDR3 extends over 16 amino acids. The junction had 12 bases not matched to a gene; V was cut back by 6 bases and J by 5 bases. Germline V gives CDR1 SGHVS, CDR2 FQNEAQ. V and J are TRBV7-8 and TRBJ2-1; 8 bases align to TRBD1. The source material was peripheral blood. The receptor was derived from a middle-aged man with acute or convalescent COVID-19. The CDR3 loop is CASRRDRGSFHNEQFF. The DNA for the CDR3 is TGTGCCAGCAGACGTGACAGGGGCAGCTTCCACAATGAGCAGTTCTTC. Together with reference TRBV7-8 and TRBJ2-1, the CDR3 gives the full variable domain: GAGVSQSPRYKVAKRGQDVALRCDPISGHVSLFWYQQALGQGPEFLTYFQNEAQLDKSGLPSDRFFAERPEGSVSTLKIQRTQQEDSAVYLCASRRDRGSFHNEQFFGPGTRLTVL.